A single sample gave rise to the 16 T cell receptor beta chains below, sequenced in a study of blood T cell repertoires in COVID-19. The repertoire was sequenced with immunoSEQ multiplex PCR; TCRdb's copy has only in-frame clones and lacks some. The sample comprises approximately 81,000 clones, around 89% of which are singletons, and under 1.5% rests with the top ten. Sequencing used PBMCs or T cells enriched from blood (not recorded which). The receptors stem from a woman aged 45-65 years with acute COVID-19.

CDR3 sequence (DNA): TGTGCCAGCAGTATACCCTTCGGTAGCGGGGCGAGCACAGATACGCAGTATTTT. Translated, it gives CASSIPFGSGASTDTQYF. The chain links TRBV28 to TRBJ2-3; 8 positions agree with TRBD2. The CDR3 runs 18 residues. Germline V gives CDR1 MDHEN, CDR2 SYDVKM. The V segment lost 5 bases and the J segment 0 bases; nucleotides outside the gene matches: 13.

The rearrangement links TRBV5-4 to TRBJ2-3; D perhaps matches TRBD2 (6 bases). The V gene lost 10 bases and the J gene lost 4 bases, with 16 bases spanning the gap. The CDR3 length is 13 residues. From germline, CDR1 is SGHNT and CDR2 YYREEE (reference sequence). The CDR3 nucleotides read TGTGCCCACGCACGGGAGAACGCAGATACGCAGTATTTT. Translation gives CAHARENADTQYF. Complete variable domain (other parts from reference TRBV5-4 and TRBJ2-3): ETGVTQSPTHLIKTRGQQVTLRCSSQSGHNTVSWYQQALGQGPQFIFQYYREEENGRGNFPPRFSGLQFPNYSSELNVNALELDDSALYLCAHARENADTQYFGPGTRLTVL.

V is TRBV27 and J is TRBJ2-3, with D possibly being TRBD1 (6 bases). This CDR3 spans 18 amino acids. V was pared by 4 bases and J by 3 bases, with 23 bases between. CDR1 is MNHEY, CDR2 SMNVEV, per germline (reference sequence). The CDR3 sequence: CASSSRLGGAERTDTQYF. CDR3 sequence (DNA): TGTGCCAGCAGTTCGCGCCTAGGGGGAGCGGAGAGGACAGATACGCAGTATTTT.

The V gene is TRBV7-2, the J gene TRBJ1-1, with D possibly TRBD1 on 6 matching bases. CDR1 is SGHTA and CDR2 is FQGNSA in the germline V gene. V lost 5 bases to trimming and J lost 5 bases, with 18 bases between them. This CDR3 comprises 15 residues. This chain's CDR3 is CASSPGPGEGTEAFF. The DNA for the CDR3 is TGTGCCAGCAGCCCCGGTCCAGGGGAGGGGACTGAAGCTTTCTTT.

CDR3 sequence reads: CASSMGVAGSSYEQYF. The CDR3 region has the DNA TGTGCCAGTAGTATGGGGGTAGCGGGGAGCTCCTACGAGCAGTACTTC. This rearrangement joins TRBV19 to TRBJ2-7; the match to TRBD2 covers 8 bases. From germline, CDR1 is LNHDA and CDR2 SQIVND (reference sequence). The CDR3 length is 16 residues. V gave up 3 bases and J gave up 0 bases; unmatched junction bases: 7.

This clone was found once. CDR3 sequence: CASSWGGDMNTEAFF. The CDR3 nucleotides read TGTGCCAGCAGTTGGGGTGGGGACATGAACACTGAAGCTTTCTTT. The chain recombines TRBV5-6 with TRBJ1-1, with TRBD1 as a possible D gene (6 bases). The CDR3 totals 15 residues. V lost 5 bases and J lost 0, with 14 bases in between. CDR1 is SGHDT and CDR2 is YYEEEE in the germline V gene.

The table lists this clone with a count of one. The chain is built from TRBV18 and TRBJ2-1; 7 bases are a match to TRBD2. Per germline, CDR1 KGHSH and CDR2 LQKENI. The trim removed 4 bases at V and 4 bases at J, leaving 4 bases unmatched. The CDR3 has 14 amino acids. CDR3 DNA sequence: TGTGCCAGCTCACGGGCGGGAGTTTACAATGAGCAGTTCTTC. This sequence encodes CASSRAGVYNEQFF.

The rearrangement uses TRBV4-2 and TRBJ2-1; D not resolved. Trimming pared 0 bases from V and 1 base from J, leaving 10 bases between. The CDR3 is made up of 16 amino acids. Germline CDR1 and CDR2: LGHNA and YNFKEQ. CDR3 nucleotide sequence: TGTGCCAGCAGCCAAGAACTTCGCGATTCCTACAATGAGCAGTTCTTC. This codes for CASSQELRDSYNEQFF.

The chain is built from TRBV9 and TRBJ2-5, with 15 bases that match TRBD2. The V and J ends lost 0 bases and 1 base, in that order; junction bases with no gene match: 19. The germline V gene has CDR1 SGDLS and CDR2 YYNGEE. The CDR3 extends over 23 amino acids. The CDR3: CASSVAFGAGGTSGRSLQETQYF. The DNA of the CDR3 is TGTGCCAGCAGCGTAGCTTTCGGGGCAGGGGGGACTAGCGGGAGGTCCCTCCAAGAGACCCAGTACTTC. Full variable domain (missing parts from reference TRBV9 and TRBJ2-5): DSGVTQTPKHLITATGQRVTLRCSPRSGDLSVYWYQQSLDQGLQFLIQYYNGEERAKGNILERFSAQQFPDLHSELNLSSLELGDSALYFCASSVAFGAGGTSGRSLQETQYFGPGTRLLVL.

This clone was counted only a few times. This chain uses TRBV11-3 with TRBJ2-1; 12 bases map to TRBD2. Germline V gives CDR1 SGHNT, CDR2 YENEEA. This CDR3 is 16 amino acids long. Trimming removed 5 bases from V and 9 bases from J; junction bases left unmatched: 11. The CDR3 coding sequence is TGTGCCAGCAGCACCCGACTAGCGGGAGTCGACAGTGAGCAGTTCTTC. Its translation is CASSTRLAGVDSEQFF.

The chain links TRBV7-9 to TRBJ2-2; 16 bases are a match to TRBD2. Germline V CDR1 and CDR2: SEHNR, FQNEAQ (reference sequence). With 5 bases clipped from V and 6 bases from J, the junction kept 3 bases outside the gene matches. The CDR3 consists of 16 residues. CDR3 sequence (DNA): TGTGCCAGCAGCATGGGACTAGCGGGAGGGTCCGGGGAGCTGTTTTTT. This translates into CASSMGLAGGSGELFF.

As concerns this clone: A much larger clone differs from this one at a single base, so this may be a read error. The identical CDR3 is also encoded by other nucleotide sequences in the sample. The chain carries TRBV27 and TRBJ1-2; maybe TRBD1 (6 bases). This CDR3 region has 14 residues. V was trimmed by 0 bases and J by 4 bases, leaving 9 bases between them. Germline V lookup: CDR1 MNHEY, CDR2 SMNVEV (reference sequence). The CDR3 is CASSLSGQGYGYTF. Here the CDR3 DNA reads TGTGCCAGCAGTTTATCGGGACAAGGCTATGGCTACACCTTC.

The CDR3 DNA reads as TGTGCCAGCAGTCCCCAGGGGGTTGGAGCAGCTTTCTTT. Protein product: CASSPQGVGAAFF. The V gene is TRBV6-5, the J gene TRBJ1-1, with TRBD1 identical over 7 bases. V dropped 5 bases and J dropped 10; count of bases not matched to a gene: 10. This CDR3 is 13 amino acids long. CDR1 is MNHEY, CDR2 SVGAGI, per germline.

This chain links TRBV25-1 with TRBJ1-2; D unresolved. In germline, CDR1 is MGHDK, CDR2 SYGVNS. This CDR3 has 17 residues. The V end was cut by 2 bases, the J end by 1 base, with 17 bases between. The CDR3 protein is CASSEEGGSLFNYGYTF. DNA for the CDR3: TGTGCCAGCAGTGAAGAAGGCGGCAGTCTTTTTAACTATGGCTACACCTTC.

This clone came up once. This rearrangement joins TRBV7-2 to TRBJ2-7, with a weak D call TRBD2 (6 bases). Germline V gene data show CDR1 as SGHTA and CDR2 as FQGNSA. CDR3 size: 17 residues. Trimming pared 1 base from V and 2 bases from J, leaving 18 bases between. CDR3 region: CASSLVSGRTNPYEQYF. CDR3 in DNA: TGTGCCAGCAGCTTAGTGTCAGGTCGGACTAATCCCTACGAGCAGTACTTC. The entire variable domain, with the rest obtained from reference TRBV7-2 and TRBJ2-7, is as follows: GAGVSQSPSNKVTEKGKDVELRCDPISGHTALYWYRQSLGQGLEFLIYFQGNSAPDKSGLPSDRFSAERTGGSVSTLTIQRTQQEDSAVYLCASSLVSGRTNPYEQYFGPGTRLTVT.

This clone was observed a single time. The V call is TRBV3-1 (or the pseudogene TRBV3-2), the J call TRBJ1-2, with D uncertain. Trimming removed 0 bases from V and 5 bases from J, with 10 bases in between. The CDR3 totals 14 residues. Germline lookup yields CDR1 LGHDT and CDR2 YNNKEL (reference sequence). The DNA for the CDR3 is TGTGCCAGCAGCCAAGACTGGCAGGTGTATGGCTACACCTTC. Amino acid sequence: CASSQDWQVYGYTF.